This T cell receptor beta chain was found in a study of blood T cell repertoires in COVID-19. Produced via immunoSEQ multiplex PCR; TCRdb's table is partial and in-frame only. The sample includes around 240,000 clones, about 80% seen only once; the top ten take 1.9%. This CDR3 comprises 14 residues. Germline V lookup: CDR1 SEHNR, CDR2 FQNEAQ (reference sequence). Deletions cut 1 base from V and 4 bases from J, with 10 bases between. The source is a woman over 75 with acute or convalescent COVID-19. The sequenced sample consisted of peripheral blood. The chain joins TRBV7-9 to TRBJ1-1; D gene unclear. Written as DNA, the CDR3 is TGTGCCAGCAGCTTAGAAGGCAGAGGCACTGAAGCTTTCTTT. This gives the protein CASSLEGRGTEAFF.